This record looks at one T cell receptor beta chain sequence and its context. The sample holds a few counts of this clonotype. Its antigen remains undetermined. No base-level quality is on record; no much larger clone is a single base apart. The data are from a study of T cell repertoires in aging, cancer and after chemotherapy (dated by TCRdb to the late 2010s). About the investigation overall: Donors were distributed across six age groups ranging from 30 or younger to 70 or older, with at least three individuals included per group. Paired pre- and post-chemotherapy samples in the solid tumor group came from brain tumor (glioblastoma) patients receiving temozolomide-based therapy. Alongside some 98 healthy donors serving as a reference group, the cohort included approximately 220 cancer patients, of whom some 91 had hematological cancers and about 130 had solid cancers. The full dataset contained some 8.7 million TCR reads. To examine immunoaging and T cell reconstitution after chemotherapy, the study profiled TCR beta repertoires in peripheral blood from healthy donors and cancer patients. The paper's findings and limits, for the study overall: Declining TCR diversity with age in healthy donors was mainly explained by loss of richness; in cancer patients, loss of evenness also contributed. According to the authors, the repertoire data do not permit conclusions about immunological memory after chemotherapy. Compared with age-matched healthy donors, untreated patients with hematological or solid cancers had significantly lower TCR diversity and higher clonality in blood. Median generation probability increased over the chemotherapy interval in both cancer cohorts, suggesting repertoire reconstitution through rebound thymic output.

The cysteine opens and the phenylalanine closes a CDR3 of 13 amino acids. Only the CDR3 DNA is retained, 39 bases long and in frame from the first base. V sheds 2 bases and J sheds 10 bases, leaving 9 bases between their ends. The germline V gene (reference sequence) provides CDR1 MNHEY and CDR2 SMNVEV. Multiplex touch-down PCR with a mixed TRB-A/B primer pool was used to amplify rearranged TRB sequences covering the V, D and J segments. Two consecutive PCR reactions with Phusion HS II polymerase added Illumina adapters and sample indices to the amplicons. The amplicons were purified from gel with the NucleoSpin Gel and PCR Clean-up kit and then assessed with Qubit and an Agilent 2100 Bioanalyzer. The libraries were sequenced on an Illumina MiSeq with 600-cycle, single-indexed, paired-end runs. Under the source paper's analysis protocol: MiXCR versions 2.12 and 3.0.5 were used to process TRB sequences. Each unique CDR3 nucleotide sequence was treated as one clone, and only productive sequences with two or more reads were kept. Shannon diversity, evenness, clonality (one minus evenness), and alpha-parameterized diversity profiles from alpha 0 to 5 were included as repertoire metrics. The IGoR algorithm was used to calculate generation probabilities of clones in the paired pre- and post-chemotherapy samples. The public sequencing data were trimmed at Q25 with fastp and processed into clonotypes with MiXCR by TCRdb, which kept only in-frame beta chains. Every CDR3 protein is listed once, alongside the most common genes and DNA of its rows. These V and J calls originate from TCRdb's pipeline instead of the authors' own analysis. The sample includes about 1,800 distinct CDR3 sequences, with 36% observed a single time. The ten largest clonotypes hold about 7.4% of the sample.

Instead of sorted cells or RNA, genomic DNA extracted from peripheral blood served as the source for amplifying TCR beta rearrangements. This sequence uses TRBV27 and TRBJ1-6, with the D gene not confidently named. The TCR originated in a human donor with a solid tumor. Sequencing was performed on blood. The DNA sequence is TGTGCCAGCAGTTTAGCAGGTTTCTCACCCCTCCACTTT. This encodes CASSLAGFSPLHF.